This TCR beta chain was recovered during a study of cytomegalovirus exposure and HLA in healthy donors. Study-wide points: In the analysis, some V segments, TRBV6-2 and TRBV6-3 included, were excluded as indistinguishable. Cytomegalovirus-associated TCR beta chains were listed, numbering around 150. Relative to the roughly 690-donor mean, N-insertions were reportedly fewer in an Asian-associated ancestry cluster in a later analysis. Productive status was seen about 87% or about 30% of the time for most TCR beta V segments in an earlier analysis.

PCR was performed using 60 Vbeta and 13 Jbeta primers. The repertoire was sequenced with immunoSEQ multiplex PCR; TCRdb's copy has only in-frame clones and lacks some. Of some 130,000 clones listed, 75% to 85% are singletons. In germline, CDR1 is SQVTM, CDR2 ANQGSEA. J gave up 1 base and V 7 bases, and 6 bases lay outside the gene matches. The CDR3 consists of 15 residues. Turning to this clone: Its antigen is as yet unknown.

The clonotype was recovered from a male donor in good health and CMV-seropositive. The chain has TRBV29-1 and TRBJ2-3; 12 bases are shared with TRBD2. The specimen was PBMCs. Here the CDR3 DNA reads TGCAGCGGCTGGGGACTAGCGGGCCGCACAGATACGCAGTATTTT. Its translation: CSGWGLAGRTDTQYF.